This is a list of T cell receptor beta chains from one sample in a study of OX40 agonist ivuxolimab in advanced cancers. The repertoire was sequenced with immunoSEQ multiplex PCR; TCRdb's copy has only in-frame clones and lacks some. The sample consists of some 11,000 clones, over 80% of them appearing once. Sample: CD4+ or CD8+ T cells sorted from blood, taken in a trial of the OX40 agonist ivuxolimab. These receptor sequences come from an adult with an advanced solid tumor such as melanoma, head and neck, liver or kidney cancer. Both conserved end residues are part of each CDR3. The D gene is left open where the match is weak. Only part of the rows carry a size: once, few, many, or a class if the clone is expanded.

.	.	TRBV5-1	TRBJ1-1	CASSLEVNTEAFF	TGCGCCAGCAGCTTGGAGGTGAACACTGAAGCTTTCTTT
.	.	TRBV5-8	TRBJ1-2	CASSSLRPGGYGYTF	TGTGCCAGCAGCTCTTTACGGCCGGGGGGCTATGGCTACACCTTC
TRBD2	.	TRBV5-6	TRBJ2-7	CASSLRSGNPHEQYF	TGTGCCAGCAGCTTGCGTAGCGGGAATCCCCACGAGCAGTACTTC
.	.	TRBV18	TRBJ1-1	CASSPPKEGWDTEAFF	TGTGCCAGCTCACCACCGAAGGAGGGTTGGGACACTGAAGCTTTCTTT
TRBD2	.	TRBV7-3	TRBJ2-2	CASSSSLAAGYSGELFF	TGTGCCAGCAGCTCCTCCCTTGCAGCGGGATATTCCGGGGAGCTGTTTTTT
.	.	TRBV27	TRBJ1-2	CASRSAPRDANYGYTF	TGTGCCAGCAGGAGCGCTCCCCGGGACGCCAACTATGGCTACACCTTC
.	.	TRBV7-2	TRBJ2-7	CASSPDYPEQYF	TGTGCCAGCAGCCCGGACTATCCCGAGCAGTACTTC
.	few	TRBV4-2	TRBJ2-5	CASSQEQGLRETQYF	TGTGCCAGCAGCCAGGAACAGGGCCTGAGGGAGACCCAGTACTTC
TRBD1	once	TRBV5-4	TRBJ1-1	CASSQPGQYTEAFF	TGTGCCAGCAGCCAGCCGGGACAGTACACTGAAGCTTTCTTT
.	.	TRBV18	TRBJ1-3	CASSPGQGRNTIYF	TGTGCCAGCTCACCGGGCCAGGGTAGAAACACCATATATTTT
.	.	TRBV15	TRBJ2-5	CATSRVGVGETQYF	TGTGCCACCAGCAGAGTGGGGGTGGGAGAGACCCAGTACTTC
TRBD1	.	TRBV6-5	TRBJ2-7	CASKLGQAANYEQYF	TGTGCCAGCAAACTCGGACAGGCGGCTAACTACGAGCAGTACTTC
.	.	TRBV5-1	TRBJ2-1	CASSPIEGSNEQFF	TGCGCCAGCAGCCCCATTGAGGGCAGCAATGAGCAGTTCTTC
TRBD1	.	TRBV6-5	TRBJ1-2	CASSRGTGGSYGYTF	TGTGCCAGCAGTCGAGGGACAGGGGGGAGCTATGGCTACACCTTC
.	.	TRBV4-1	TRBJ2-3	CASSLRADTQYF	TGCGCCAGCAGCCTCAGGGCGGATACGCAGTATTTT
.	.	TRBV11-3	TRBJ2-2	CASSLGGNTGELFF	TGTGCCAGCAGCTTGGGAGGGAACACCGGGGAGCTGTTTTTT